This T cell receptor beta chain was observed in a study of beta chain features in type 1 diabetes. Study findings and constraints: Type 1 diabetes patients showed a moderate but significant shortening of TCRB CDR3s in all four CD4+ subsets.

Expressed TCRB transcripts were sequenced because the isolated RNA had all been reverse transcribed beforehand. The method was immunoSEQ multiplex PCR; TCRdb's version includes in-frame clones alone and lacks a portion of them. The sample lists 600,000 to 700,000 clones, 9.5% to 15% occurring once. This CDR3 contains 14 residues. The germline V and J ends were trimmed by 4 bases and 0 bases, with 11 bases remaining between them. Germline CDR1 reads SGDLS; CDR2 reads YYNGEE. Note on this clone: Its target is unknown.

Specimen: naive CD4+ T cells from blood. This receptor was identified in a man aged 30 to 39 with type 1 diabetes. V usage is TRBV9 and J usage is TRBJ2-7; possibly TRBD1 for D (6 bases). For the CDR3, the DNA is TGTGCCAGCAGCTTCAACAGGGACTCCTACGAGCAGTACTTC. Protein product: CASSFNRDSYEQYF. The full variable domain, in which reference TRBV9 and TRBJ2-7 provide the parts outside the CDR3, is DSGVTQTPKHLITATGQRVTLRCSPRSGDLSVYWYQQSLDQGLQFLIQYYNGEERAKGNILERFSAQQFPDLHSELNLSSLELGDSALYFCASSFNRDSYEQYFGPGTRLTVT.